The 3 T cell receptor beta chains below come from one sample, sequenced in a study of early T cells in non-severe SARS-CoV-2 infection (dated by TCRdb to the early 2020s). Library generation was performed with 5' RACE. The instrument given in TCRdb is NextSeq 500. TCRdb passed the public sequencing reads through fastp at Q25 and MiXCR, retaining productive beta sequences. Under each unique CDR3 protein, matching rows form one entry showing the most common genes and DNA. In this sample the table shows 110,000 or so distinct CDR3 sequences, over 10% of which occur a single time. The top ten clones comprise approximately 3.1% of the sample. The specimen sequenced was whole blood. These receptors all come from an adult who was a healthcare worker with PCR-confirmed SARS-CoV-2 infection or an uninfected control (not recorded which).

This clonotype occurred many times. V and J are TRBV5-1 and TRBJ2-2; D remains ambiguous. The CDR3 has 14 amino acids. The ends were cut back, 2 bases at V and 6 bases at J, with 11 bases in the middle. Germline lookup yields CDR1 SGHRS and CDR2 YFSETQ. The CDR3 spells CASSFGLVAGELFF. CDR3 in DNA: TGCGCCAGCAGCTTCGGGCTAGTCGCCGGGGAGCTGTTTTTT. The full variable domain, its missing parts supplied by reference TRBV5-1 and TRBJ2-2, is KAGVTQTPRYLIKTRGQQVTLSCSPISGHRSVSWYQQTPGQGLQFLFEYFSETQRNKGNFPGRFSGRQFSNSRSEMNVSTLELGDSALYLCASSFGLVAGELFFGEGSRLTVL.

The chain has TRBV9 and TRBJ1-1, with D unresolved. The CDR3 runs 12 residues. CDR1 is SGDLS and CDR2 is YYNGEE in the germline V gene. The ends were cut back, 0 bases at V and 7 bases at J, with 7 bases in the middle. The CDR3 region is CASSVGGYEAFF. In nucleotides, the CDR3 is TGTGCCAGCAGCGTAGGCGGTTATGAAGCTTTCTTT.

In this sample, this clonotype turned up a few times. V usage is TRBV24-1 and J usage is TRBJ2-1; 11 nucleotides align to TRBD2. V trimming: 3 bases; J trimming: 0 bases; junction bases outside the gene matches: 18. CDR1 and CDR2 from the germline V gene are KGHDR and SFDVKD. The CDR3 contains 22 residues. CDR3 protein: CATSDAAPLTSGNPPSYNEQFF. The CDR3 DNA sequence: TGTGCCACCAGTGATGCCGCTCCCTTGACTAGCGGGAATCCTCCCTCCTACAATGAGCAGTTCTTC.